Reported below is one T cell receptor beta chain. Its specificity is not known. Unique molecular identifiers tagged the TCRbeta library. TCRdb processed the PCR reads anew with MiXCR; each CDR3 protein has one entry. The profile covers 500,000 to 600,000 distinct CDR3 sequences, with 27% appearing a single time and 35% to 40% taken by the ten largest. The germline gives CDR1 SGHRS, CDR2 YFSETQ. The CDR3 has 15 amino acids. V was clipped by 0 bases and J by 3 bases, with 13 bases between them. The sample is drawn from a study of T-cell reconstitution after alpha-beta-depleted transplantation in children. Study-wide results and limits: There were reportedly several hundred expanded graft clones from which alpha-beta T cells came about two months after transplant. Some patients' high day-60 TCRbeta diversity was attributed to recipient cells surviving conditioning. The main origin of T-cell counts and diversity one year after transplant was newly produced T cells.

The sequence derives from a boy younger than two with Wiskott-Aldrich syndrome, due to receive a stem cell transplant. This sample comprised PBMCs, obtained before TCRalphabeta/CD19-depleted stem cell transplant. V gene TRBV5-1 combines with J gene TRBJ2-7; D call uncertain. The CDR3 reads CASSLDPDYSYEQYF. The CDR3 coding sequence is TGCGCCAGCAGCTTGGACCCGGATTACAGCTACGAGCAGTACTTC.